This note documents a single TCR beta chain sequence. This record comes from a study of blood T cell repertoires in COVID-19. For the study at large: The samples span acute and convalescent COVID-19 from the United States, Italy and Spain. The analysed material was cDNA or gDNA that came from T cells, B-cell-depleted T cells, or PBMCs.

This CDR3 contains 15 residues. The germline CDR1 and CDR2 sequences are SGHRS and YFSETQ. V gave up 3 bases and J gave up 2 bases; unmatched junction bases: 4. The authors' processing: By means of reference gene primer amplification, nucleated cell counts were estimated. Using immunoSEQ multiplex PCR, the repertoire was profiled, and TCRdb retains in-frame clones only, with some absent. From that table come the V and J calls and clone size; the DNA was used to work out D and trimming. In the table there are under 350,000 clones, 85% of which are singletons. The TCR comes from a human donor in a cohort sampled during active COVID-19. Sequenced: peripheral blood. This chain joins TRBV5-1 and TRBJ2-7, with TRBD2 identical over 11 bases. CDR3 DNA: TGCGCCAGCAGCTATGGACTAGCGGGCCCCTACGAGCAGTACTTC. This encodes CASSYGLAGPYEQYF.